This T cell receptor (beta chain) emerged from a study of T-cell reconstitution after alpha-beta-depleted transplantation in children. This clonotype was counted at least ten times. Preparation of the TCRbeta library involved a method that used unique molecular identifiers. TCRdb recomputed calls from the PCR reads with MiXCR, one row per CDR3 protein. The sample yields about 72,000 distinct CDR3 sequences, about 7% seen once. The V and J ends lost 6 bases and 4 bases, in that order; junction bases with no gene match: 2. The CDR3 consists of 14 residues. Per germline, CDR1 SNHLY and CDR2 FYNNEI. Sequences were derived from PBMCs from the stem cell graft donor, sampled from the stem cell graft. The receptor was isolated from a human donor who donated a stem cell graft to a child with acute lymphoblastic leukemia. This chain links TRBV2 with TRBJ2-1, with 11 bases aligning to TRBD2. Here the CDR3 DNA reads TGTGCCAGCAGGACTAGCGGGAATTACAATGAGCAGTTCTTC. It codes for CASRTSGNYNEQFF.